This is a list of T cell receptor beta chains from one sample in a study of sequential checkpoint blockade in melanoma. TCRdb keeps only in-frame clones here, not all; method: immunoSEQ multiplex PCR. This table has about 38,000 clones, approximately 91% appearing once. The sample here was CD8+ T cells sorted from blood (inferred from file names), taken from a patient given nivolumab and ipilimumab in sequence. The receptors were gathered from a human donor with melanoma. CDR3s include the opening cysteine and the closing phenylalanine or tryptophan. The D gene is left open where the match is weak. Only some rows state a clone size, as once, few, many or a class for expanded clones.

V gene	clone size	D gene	J gene	CDR3 length	CDR3 DNA	CDR3 protein
TRBV7-9	.	TRBD2	TRBJ2-3	16	TGTGCCAGCAGCTCAGGCCTAGCGGGAGGGACAGATACGCAGTATTTT	CASSSGLAGGTDTQYF
TRBV15	.	.	TRBJ2-3	15	TGTGCCACCAGCAGAGATAGGCTAGGGGCAGATACGCAGTATTTT	CATSRDRLGADTQYF
TRBV28	.	TRBD2	TRBJ2-1	12	TGTGCCAGTGGGGGGGATAACAATGAGCAGTTCTTC	CASGGDNNEQFF
TRBV5-4	.	TRBD2	TRBJ2-7	15	TGTGCCAGCGAGGAAGCGGGAGAGAGCTCCTACGAGCAGTACTTC	CASEEAGESSYEQYF
TRBV4-3	.	TRBD2	TRBJ2-3	15	TGCGCCAGCAGATCCGGGACTAGCGGTCGAGATACGCAGTATTTT	CASRSGTSGRDTQYF
TRBV25-1	.	.	TRBJ2-1	11	TGTGCCAGCAGTGACAACAATGAGCAGTTCTTC	CASSDNNEQFF
TRBV28	.	TRBD1	TRBJ2-7	14	TGTGCCAGCAGGGTGACAGGGGGTCACGCCGAGCAGTACTTC	CASRVTGGHAEQYF
TRBV11-3	.	.	TRBJ2-5	15	TGTGCCAGCAGCTTATATCTAGTTCGAGGAGAGACCCAGTACTTC	CASSLYLVRGETQYF
TRBV28	few	.	TRBJ2-7	12	TGTGCCAGCAGGACTGCCACAGGCGAGCAGTACTTC	CASRTATGEQYF
TRBV29-1	.	.	TRBJ2-6	13	TGCAGCACTGGTAGCTCTGGGGCCAACGTCCTGACTTTC	CSTGSSGANVLTF
TRBV7-8	.	TRBD2	TRBJ2-3	19	TGTGCCAGCAGCCGTCTCCCGCCCCCTCAGCGGGAGTGGGTAGATACGCAGTATTTT	CASSRLPPPQREWVDTQYF
TRBV5-6	.	.	TRBJ2-7	12	TGTGCCAGCAGCTTGCAGGGTTACGAGCAGTACTTC	CASSLQGYEQYF
TRBV9	few	.	TRBJ2-1	15	TGTGCCAGCAGCGTAGGGGGGGACTCCTACAATGAGCAGTTCTTC	CASSVGGDSYNEQFF
TRBV5-1	.	.	TRBJ2-7	14	TGCGCCAGCAGCCCCATCGACAGTACTTACGAGCAGTACTTC	CASSPIDSTYEQYF
TRBV27	.	TRBD1	TRBJ2-7	16	TGTGCCAGCAGAAACCCTGGGACAGCGAACCCCTACGAGCAGTACTTC	CASRNPGTANPYEQYF
TRBV19	.	TRBD1	TRBJ1-1	12	TGTGCCGCTGGACAGGGGAACACTGAAGCTTTCTTT	CAAGQGNTEAFF
TRBV16	.	.	TRBJ2-2	15	TGTGCCAGCAGCCAAGGGCGGGAGAACACCGGGGAGCTGTTTTTT	CASSQGRENTGELFF
TRBV7-2	.	.	TRBJ2-7	13	TGTGCCAGCAGCGAGGACTTAACCTACGGGCAGTACTTC	CASSEDLTYGQYF
TRBV28	.	TRBD1	TRBJ2-2	16	TGTGCCAGCAGACCCCCCGGGACAGGGGTCATCGGGGAGCTGTTTTTT	CASRPPGTGVIGELFF
TRBV7-9	.	TRBD1	TRBJ2-1	15	TGTGCCAGCAGCGGCCTGGGGACAGGGGGGCATGAGCAGTTCTTC	CASSGLGTGGHEQFF
TRBV28	medium-sized	.	TRBJ2-3	13	TGTGCCAGCAGTTCCACGGGCACAGATACGCAGTATTTT	CASSSTGTDTQYF
TRBV19	once	TRBD2	TRBJ2-3	15	TGTGCCAGTATGGCTAGCGGGAGGGGCACAGATACGCAGTATTTT	CASMASGRGTDTQYF
TRBV6-4	.	.	TRBJ2-5	16	TGTGCCAGCAGTGACTCCCCGGGTCGACCTACAGAGACCCAGTACTTC	CASSDSPGRPTETQYF
TRBV4-3	.	TRBD1	TRBJ1-5	16	TGCGCCAGCAGCCAAGCCGACCAGGGGGCTGGTCAGCCCCAGCATTTT	CASSQADQGAGQPQHF
TRBV5-1	.	TRBD1	TRBJ2-4	14	TGCGCCAGCAGCCAGGGACAGGGCAAAAACATTCAGTACTTC	CASSQGQGKNIQYF
TRBV6-6	.	.	TRBJ2-3	14	TGTGCCAGCAGTTACTCCTCGCGAACAGATACGCAGTATTTT	CASSYSSRTDTQYF
TRBV7-9	few	.	TRBJ1-5	15	TGTGCCAGCAGCCCGCCAGGGTCAGGTTATCAGCCCCAGCATTTT	CASSPPGSGYQPQHF
TRBV19	.	TRBD1	TRBJ1-6	15	TGTGCCAGTAGTATAGGGGACAGGGTTTCGTCACCCCTCCACTTT	CASSIGDRVSSPLHF
TRBV4-1	.	TRBD1	TRBJ2-1	16	TGCGCCAGCAGCCCCACCCCCCAAAGGGGGCACAATGAGCAGTTCTTC	CASSPTPQRGHNEQFF
TRBV29-1	.	.	TRBJ2-7	13	TGCAGCGTTAAACTAGCTGGGCACTACGAGCAGTACTTC	CSVKLAGHYEQYF
TRBV7-3	few	.	TRBJ1-2	12	TGTGCCAGCAGCTTTGGAGGGAAGGGCTACACCTTC	CASSFGGKGYTF
TRBV15	once	TRBD1	TRBJ1-3	15	TGTGCCACCAGAGGACAGGGGCCCTCTGGAAACACCATATATTTT	CATRGQGPSGNTIYF
TRBV7-6	.	TRBD2	TRBJ2-5	16	TGTGCCAGCAGCTTAAGGCTAGCGGGAACCGGGGAGACCCAGTACTTC	CASSLRLAGTGETQYF
TRBV9	few	TRBD2	TRBJ2-5	16	TGTGCCAGCAGCGTAGGGAGCGGGGTGGGATGGGAGACCCAGTACTTC	CASSVGSGVGWETQYF
TRBV27	.	TRBD1	TRBJ1-4	16	TGTGCCAGCAGTTTATCCCCACAGGGGTGGAGTGAAAAACTGTTTTTT	CASSLSPQGWSEKLFF
TRBV27	.	.	TRBJ2-4	13	TGTGCCAGCACCGACTTAGCCAAAAACATTCAGTACTTC	CASTDLAKNIQYF